This T cell receptor (beta chain) was recovered during a study of T cells in Graves' hyperthyroidism and ophthalmopathy. Notes on the study in general: Onset of ophthalmopathy came a median around 6.2 months after the model predicted it. Ophthalmopathy and stable hyperthyroidism were separated by a 13 V-J model.

Amplification of TCR beta CDR3 regions used RNA as the template. HTBI primers drove first-round RT-PCR of the TCR CDR3. TCRdb reprocessed the multiplex PCR reads with MiXCR, giving one entry per CDR3 protein. This table has about 420,000 distinct CDR3 sequences, 15% to 18% appearing once. As regards this clonotype: The antigen is unknown.

Between the trimmed V and J ends, which lost 4 bases and 8 bases, there was a span of 12 bases. Germline V gives CDR1 LGHDT, CDR2 YNNKEL (reference sequence). This CDR3 is 13 amino acids long. Participants, patients aged 18 to 65, had newly diagnosed hyperthyroidism with a duration under 2 months. Diagnoses rested on clinical symptoms, serum thyroxine and TRAb, thyroid ultrasound and orbital computed tomography. What was sequenced was blood. This clonotype was sampled from a woman aged 18-29 years with Graves' hyperthyroidism. The V call is TRBV3-1, the J call TRBJ1-5; D possibly corresponds to TRBD1 (5 bases). CDR3 residues: CASSRQLLEPQHF. The DNA of the CDR3 is TGTGCCAGCAGCCGACAGCTTCTAGAGCCCCAGCATTTT.